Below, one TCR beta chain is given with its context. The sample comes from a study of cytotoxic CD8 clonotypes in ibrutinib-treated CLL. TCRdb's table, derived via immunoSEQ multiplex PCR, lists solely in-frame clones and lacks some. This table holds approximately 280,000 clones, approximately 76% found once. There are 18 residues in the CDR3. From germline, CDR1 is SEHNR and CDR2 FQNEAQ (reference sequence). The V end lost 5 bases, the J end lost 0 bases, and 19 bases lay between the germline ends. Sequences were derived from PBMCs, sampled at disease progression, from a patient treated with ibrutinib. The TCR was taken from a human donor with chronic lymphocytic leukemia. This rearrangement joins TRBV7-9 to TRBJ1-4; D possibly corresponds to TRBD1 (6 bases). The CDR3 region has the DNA TGTGCCAGCAGCCCGCAGGGGCTTTTGGTCGCAACTAATGAAAAACTGTTTTTT. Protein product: CASSPQGLLVATNEKLFF.